This record looks at one TCR beta chain sequence and its context. As yet, its antigen is unknown. V shed 2 bases and J shed 3 bases, with 7 bases lying between them. Germline V gene data show CDR1 as KGHSH and CDR2 as LQKENI. CDR3 size: 13 residues. The sample is drawn from a study of shared clonotypes between healthy human individuals. Regarding the study as a whole: A limitation of the genetic and exposure-history diversity represented arose from few donors.

CD4+ cells underwent separation, giving CD45RA+ naive and CD45RA-negative memory subsets. Each sorted subset replicate got 200 ng genomic DNA, tens of thousands of genomes. The repertoire was sequenced with immunoSEQ multiplex PCR; TCRdb's copy has only in-frame clones and lacks some. The sample records 2 million to 3 million clones, more than 90% being singletons. This chain uses TRBV18 with TRBJ1-1, with no clear D. Sequencing was performed on naive CD4+ T cells sorted from blood. Indicated subset: CD45RA+ positively selected. This receptor was identified in a man younger than 35 in good health. The CDR3 bases are TGTGCCAGCTCACCAGCGGAGGACACTGAAGCTTTCTTT. This encodes CASSPAEDTEAFF.